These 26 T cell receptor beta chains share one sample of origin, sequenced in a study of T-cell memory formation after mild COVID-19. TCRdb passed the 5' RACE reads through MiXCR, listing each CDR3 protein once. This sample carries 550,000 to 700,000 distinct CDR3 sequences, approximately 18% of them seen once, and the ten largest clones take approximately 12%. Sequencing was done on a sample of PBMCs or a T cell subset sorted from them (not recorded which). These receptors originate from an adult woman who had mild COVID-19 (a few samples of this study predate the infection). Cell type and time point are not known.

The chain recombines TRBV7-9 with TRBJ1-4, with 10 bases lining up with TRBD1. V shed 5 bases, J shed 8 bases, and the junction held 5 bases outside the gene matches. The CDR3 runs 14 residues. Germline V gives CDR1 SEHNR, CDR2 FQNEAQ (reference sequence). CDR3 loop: CASSPGQGLEKLFF. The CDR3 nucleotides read TGTGCCAGCAGCCCGGGACAGGGGCTCGAAAAACTGTTTTTT.

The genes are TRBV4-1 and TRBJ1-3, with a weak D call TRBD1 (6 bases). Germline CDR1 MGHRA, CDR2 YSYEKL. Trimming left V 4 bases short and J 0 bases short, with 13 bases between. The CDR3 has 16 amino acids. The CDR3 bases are TGCGCCAGCAGCCTGGGGGGGGCGAGCTCTGGAAACACCATATATTTT. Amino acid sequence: CASSLGGASSGNTIYF.

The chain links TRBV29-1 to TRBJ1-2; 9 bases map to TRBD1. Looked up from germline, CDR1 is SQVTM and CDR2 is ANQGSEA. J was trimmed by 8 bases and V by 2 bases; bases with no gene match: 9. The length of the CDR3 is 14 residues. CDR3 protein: CSVETGTGTIGYTF. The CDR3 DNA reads TGCAGCGTTGAAACCGGGACAGGGACGATAGGCTACACCTTC.

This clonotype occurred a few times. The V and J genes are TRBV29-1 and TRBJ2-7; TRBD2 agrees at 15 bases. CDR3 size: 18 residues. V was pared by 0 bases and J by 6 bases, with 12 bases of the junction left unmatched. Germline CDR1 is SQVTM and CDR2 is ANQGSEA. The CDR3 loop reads CSVEDYLDGTSGRSEQYF. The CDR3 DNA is TGCAGCGTTGAAGACTATTTAGACGGGACTAGCGGGAGGAGCGAGCAGTACTTC.

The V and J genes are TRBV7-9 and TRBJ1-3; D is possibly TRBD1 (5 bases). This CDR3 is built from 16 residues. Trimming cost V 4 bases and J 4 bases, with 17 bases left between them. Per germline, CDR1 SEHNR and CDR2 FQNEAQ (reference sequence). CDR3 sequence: CASSSVREGRGNTIYF. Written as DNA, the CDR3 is TGTGCCAGCAGCTCTGTGAGGGAGGGGCGCGGAAACACCATATATTTT.

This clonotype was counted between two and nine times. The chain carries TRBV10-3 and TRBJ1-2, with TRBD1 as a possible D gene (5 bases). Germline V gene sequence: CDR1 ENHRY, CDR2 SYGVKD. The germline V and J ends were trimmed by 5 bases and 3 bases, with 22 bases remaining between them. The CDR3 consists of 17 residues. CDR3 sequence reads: CAISRSGGRDVHYGYTF. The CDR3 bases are TGTGCCATCAGTCGTTCCGGGGGACGCGACGTGCACTATGGCTACACCTTC.

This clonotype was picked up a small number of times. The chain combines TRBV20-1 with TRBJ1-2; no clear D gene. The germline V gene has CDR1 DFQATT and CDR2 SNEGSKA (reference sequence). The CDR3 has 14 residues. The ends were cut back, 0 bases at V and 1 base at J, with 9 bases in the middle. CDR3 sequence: CSARDSADNYGYTF. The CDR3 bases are TGCAGTGCTAGAGACAGCGCGGATAACTATGGCTACACCTTC.

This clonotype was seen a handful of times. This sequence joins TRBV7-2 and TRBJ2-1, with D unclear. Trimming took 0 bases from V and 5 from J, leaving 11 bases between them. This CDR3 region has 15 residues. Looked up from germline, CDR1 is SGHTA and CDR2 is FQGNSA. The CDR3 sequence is CASSLAGQRNNEQFF. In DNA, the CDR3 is TGTGCCAGCAGCTTAGCGGGCCAGCGAAACAATGAGCAGTTCTTC.

The CDR3 DNA follows: TGTGCCAGCAGTCCACATACCACCGGGGAGCTGTTTTTT. Translated, it gives CASSPHTTGELFF. J is TRBJ2-2 and V is TRBV27; no clear D. Trimming took off 5 bases at V and 4 bases at J, with 8 bases between the two ends. This CDR3 is built from 13 residues. Germline-derived CDR1 and CDR2 are MNHEY and SMNVEV (reference sequence).

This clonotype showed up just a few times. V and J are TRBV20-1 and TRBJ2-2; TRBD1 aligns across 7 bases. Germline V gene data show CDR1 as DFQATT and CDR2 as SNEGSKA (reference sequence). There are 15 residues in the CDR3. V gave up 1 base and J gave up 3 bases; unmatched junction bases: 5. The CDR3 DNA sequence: TGCAGTGCTAGAGTGACAGGGAGATACACCGGGGAGCTGTTTTTT. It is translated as CSARVTGRYTGELFF.

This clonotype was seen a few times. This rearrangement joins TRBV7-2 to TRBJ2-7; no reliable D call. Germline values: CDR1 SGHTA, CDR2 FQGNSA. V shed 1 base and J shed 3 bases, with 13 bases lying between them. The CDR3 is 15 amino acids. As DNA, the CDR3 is TGTGCCAGCAGCTTAGAACTGGGTCTCAACTACGAGCAGTACTTC. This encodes CASSLELGLNYEQYF.

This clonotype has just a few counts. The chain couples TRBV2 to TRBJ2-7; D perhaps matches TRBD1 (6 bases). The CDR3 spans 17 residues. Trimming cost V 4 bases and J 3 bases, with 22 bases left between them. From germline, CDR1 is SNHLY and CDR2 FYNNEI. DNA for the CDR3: TGTGCCAGCAGTGCCCCGGGACAAGCCGTACTCAGCTACGAGCAGTACTTC. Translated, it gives CASSAPGQAVLSYEQYF. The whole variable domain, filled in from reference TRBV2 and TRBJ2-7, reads EPEVTQTPSHQVTQMGQEVILRCVPISNHLYFYWYRQILGQKVEFLVSFYNNEISEKSEIFDDQFSVERPDGSNFTLKIRSTKLEDSAMYFCASSAPGQAVLSYEQYFGPGTRLTVT.

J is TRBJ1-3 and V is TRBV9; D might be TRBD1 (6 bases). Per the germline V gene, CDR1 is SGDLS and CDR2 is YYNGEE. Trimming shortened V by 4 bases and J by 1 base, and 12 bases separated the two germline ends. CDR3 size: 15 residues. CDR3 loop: CASSPQQGSGNTIYF. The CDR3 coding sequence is TGTGCCAGCAGCCCGCAACAGGGTTCTGGAAACACCATATATTTT.

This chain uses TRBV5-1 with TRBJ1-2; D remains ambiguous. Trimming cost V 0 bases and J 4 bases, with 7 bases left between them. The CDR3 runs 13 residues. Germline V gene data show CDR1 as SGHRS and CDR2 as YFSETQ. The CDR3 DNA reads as TGCGCCAGCAGCTTGGAAGGGATCTATGGCTACACCTTC. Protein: CASSLEGIYGYTF.

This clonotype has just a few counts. The CDR3 DNA follows: TGTGCCAGCAGACCGGGACAGAAAGCAACTAATGAAAAACTGTTTTTT. Translating gives CASRPGQKATNEKLFF. The chain is built from TRBV12-3 or TRBV12-4 and TRBJ1-4; 7 bases fit TRBD1. The CDR3 has 16 amino acids. The V gene end was trimmed by 6 bases and the J gene end by 0 bases; junction bases not matched to a gene: 7.

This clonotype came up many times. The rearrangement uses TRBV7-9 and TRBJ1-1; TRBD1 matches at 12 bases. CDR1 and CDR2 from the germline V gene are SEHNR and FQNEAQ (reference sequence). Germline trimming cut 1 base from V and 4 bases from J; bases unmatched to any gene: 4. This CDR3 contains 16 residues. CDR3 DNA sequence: TGTGCCAGCAGCTTAGGGGACAGGGGGCTGCGCACTGAAGCTTTCTTT. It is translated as CASSLGDRGLRTEAFF.

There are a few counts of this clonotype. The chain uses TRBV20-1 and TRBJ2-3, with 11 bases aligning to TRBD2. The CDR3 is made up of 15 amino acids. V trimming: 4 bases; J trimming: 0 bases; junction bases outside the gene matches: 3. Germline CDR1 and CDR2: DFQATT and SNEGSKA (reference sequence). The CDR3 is CSATRTSGSTDTQYF. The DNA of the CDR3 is TGCAGTGCTACCCGGACTAGCGGGAGCACAGATACGCAGTATTTT.

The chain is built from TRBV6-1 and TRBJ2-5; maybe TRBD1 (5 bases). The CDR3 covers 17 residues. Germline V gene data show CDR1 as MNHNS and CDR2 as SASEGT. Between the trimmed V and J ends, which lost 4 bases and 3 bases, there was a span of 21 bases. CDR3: CASSAGAGNIIEETQYF. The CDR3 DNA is TGTGCCAGCAGTGCTGGGGCTGGGAATATAATCGAAGAGACCCAGTACTTC.

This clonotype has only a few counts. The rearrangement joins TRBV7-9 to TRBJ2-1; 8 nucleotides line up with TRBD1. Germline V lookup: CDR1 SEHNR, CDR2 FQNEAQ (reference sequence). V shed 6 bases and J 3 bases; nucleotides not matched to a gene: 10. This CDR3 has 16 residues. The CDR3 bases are TGTGCCAGCAGTTACCGGGACAGGAGTCTCTACAATGAGCAGTTCTTC. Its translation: CASSYRDRSLYNEQFF.

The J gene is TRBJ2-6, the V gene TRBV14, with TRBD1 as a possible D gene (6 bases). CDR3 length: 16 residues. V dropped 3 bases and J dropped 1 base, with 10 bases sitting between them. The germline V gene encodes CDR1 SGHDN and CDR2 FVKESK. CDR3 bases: TGTGCCAGCAGCCACCCAGGGGCATCTGGGGCCAACGTCCTGACTTTC. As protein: CASSHPGASGANVLTF.

The CDR3 DNA reads as TGCGCCAGCAGCCCCCCCACGGGAACAGGCGAGCAGTACTTC. It encodes CASSPPTGTGEQYF. V gene TRBV4-1 combines with J gene TRBJ2-7; TRBD1 or TRBD2 may be the D gene (5 bases each). The CDR3 runs to 14 residues. V was pared by 4 bases and J by 6 bases, with 16 bases between. Germline V gene data show CDR1 as MGHRA and CDR2 as YSYEKL.

In DNA form, the CDR3 reads TGTGCCAGCAGATCTATGGGGGGACTGCCGAACACTGAAGCTTTCTTT. The encoded protein is CASRSMGGLPNTEAFF. The V call is TRBV12-3 or TRBV12-4, the J call TRBJ1-1; D might be TRBD1 (5 bases). The ends were cut back, 6 bases at V and 1 base at J, with 18 bases in the middle. CDR3 size: 16 residues.

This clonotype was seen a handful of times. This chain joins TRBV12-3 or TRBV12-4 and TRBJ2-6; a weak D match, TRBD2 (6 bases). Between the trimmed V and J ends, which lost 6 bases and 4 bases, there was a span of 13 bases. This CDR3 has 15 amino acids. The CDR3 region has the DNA TGTGCCAGCAGCCGGTGGGGGGTGGGGGCCAACGTCCTGACTTTC. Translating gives CASSRWGVGANVLTF.

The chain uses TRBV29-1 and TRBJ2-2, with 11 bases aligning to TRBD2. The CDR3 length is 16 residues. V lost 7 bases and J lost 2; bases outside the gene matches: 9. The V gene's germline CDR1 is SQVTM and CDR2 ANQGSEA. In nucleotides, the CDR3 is TGCAGCGCGGGCCGACTAGCGGGGACTAACACCGGGGAGCTGTTTTTT. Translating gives CSAGRLAGTNTGELFF.

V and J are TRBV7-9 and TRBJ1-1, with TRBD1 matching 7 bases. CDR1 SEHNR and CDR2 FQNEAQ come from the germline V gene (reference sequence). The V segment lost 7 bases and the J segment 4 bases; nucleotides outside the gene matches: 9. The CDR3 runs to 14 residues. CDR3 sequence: CASIKGALGTEAFF. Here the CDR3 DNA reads TGTGCCAGCATCAAGGGGGCTTTGGGCACTGAAGCTTTCTTT.

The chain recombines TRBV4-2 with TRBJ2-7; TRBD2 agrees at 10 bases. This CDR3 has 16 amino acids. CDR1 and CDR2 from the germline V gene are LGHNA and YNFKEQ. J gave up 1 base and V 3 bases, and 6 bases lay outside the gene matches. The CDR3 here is CASSHASGSASYEQYF. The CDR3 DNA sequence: TGTGCCAGCAGCCACGCTAGCGGGAGCGCTTCCTACGAGCAGTACTTC.